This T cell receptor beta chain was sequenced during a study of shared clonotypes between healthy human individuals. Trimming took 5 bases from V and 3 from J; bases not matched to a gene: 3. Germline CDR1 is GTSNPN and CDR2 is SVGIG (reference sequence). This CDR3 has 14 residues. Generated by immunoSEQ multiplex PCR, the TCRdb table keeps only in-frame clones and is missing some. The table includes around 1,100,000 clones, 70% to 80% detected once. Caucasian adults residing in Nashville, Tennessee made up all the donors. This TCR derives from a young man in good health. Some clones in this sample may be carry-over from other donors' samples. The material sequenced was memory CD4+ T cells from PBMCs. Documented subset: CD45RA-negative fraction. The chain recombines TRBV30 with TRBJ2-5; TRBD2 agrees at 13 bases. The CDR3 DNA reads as TGTGCCTGGGGGGGGACTAGCGGGAAAGAGACCCAGTACTTC. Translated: CAWGGTSGKETQYF.